These T cell receptor beta chains were read from a single sample in a study of cytotoxic CD8 clonotypes in ibrutinib-treated CLL. Assay: immunoSEQ multiplex PCR; the TCRdb copy retains only in-frame clones and omits some. The sample holds about 140,000 clones, approximately 80% seen once. The sequences come from PBMCs, collected after 12 months of ibrutinib treatment. The receptors stem from a human donor with chronic lymphocytic leukemia. CDR3s include the opening cysteine and the closing phenylalanine or tryptophan. D genes are given only for firm matches. Some rows have no size entry. The others give once, few or many, or a class for an expanded clone.

CDR3 length: 13
J gene: TRBJ1-4
clone size: -
V gene: TRBV2
D gene: -
CDR3 protein: CASSRDLYEKLFF
CDR3 DNA: TGTGCCAGCAGTCGGGATCTATATGAAAAACTGTTTTTT

CDR3 length: 16
J gene: TRBJ2-1
clone size: -
V gene: TRBV6-4
D gene: TRBD2
CDR3 protein: CASSYESGSSYNEQFF
CDR3 DNA: TGTGCCAGCAGTTATGAAAGCGGGAGCTCCTACAATGAGCAGTTCTTC

CDR3 length: 13
J gene: TRBJ2-3
clone size: -
V gene: TRBV6-1
D gene: TRBD1
CDR3 protein: CASSGQGAPPQYF
CDR3 DNA: TGTGCCAGCAGTGGACAGGGGGCTCCGCCCCAGTATTTT

CDR3 length: 13
J gene: TRBJ2-3
clone size: -
V gene: TRBV19
D gene: -
CDR3 protein: CASSSGSTDTQYF
CDR3 DNA: TGTGCCAGTAGTTCCGGGAGCACAGATACGCAGTATTTT

CDR3 length: 16
J gene: TRBJ2-5
clone size: -
V gene: TRBV5-4
D gene: -
CDR3 protein: CASSLGAYPYQETQYF
CDR3 DNA: TGTGCCAGCAGCTTAGGGGCCTACCCGTACCAAGAGACCCAGTACTTC

CDR3 length: 13
J gene: TRBJ1-1
clone size: -
V gene: TRBV6-5
D gene: -
CDR3 protein: CASSYSGGGTAFF
CDR3 DNA: TGTGCCAGCAGTTACTCGGGGGGAGGCACAGCTTTCTTT

CDR3 length: 15
J gene: TRBJ2-1
clone size: -
V gene: TRBV7-2
D gene: TRBD2
CDR3 protein: CASSFLRLAGSEQFF
CDR3 DNA: TGTGCCAGCAGCTTTCTCCGCCTAGCGGGAAGCGAGCAGTTCTTC

CDR3 length: 13
J gene: TRBJ1-3
clone size: -
V gene: TRBV7-8
D gene: -
CDR3 protein: CATRTGGGNTIYF
CDR3 DNA: TGTGCCACTAGAACTGGTGGTGGAAACACCATATATTTT

CDR3 length: 13
J gene: TRBJ2-5
clone size: few
V gene: TRBV11-2
D gene: -
CDR3 protein: CASSRSSEETQYF
CDR3 DNA: TGTGCCAGCAGCCGATCGAGTGAAGAGACCCAGTACTTC

CDR3 length: 13
J gene: TRBJ2-5
clone size: -
V gene: TRBV27
D gene: TRBD2
CDR3 protein: CASSFSGAETQYF
CDR3 DNA: TGTGCCAGCAGTTTTAGCGGGGCCGAGACCCAGTACTTC

CDR3 length: 16
J gene: TRBJ2-5
clone size: -
V gene: TRBV28
D gene: TRBD1
CDR3 protein: CASRFPGTGGLETQYF
CDR3 DNA: TGTGCCAGCCGCTTTCCCGGGACAGGGGGTCTTGAGACCCAGTACTTC

CDR3 length: 19
J gene: TRBJ2-6
clone size: -
V gene: TRBV18
D gene: -
CDR3 protein: CASSPPLAGSRPGANVLTF
CDR3 DNA: TGTGCCAGCTCACCACCGCTTGCAGGGAGTCGGCCTGGGGCCAACGTCCTGACTTTC

CDR3 length: 16
J gene: TRBJ2-7
clone size: once
V gene: TRBV10-3
D gene: -
CDR3 protein: CAISEFIRAEGYEQYF
CDR3 DNA: TGTGCCATCAGTGAGTTTATCAGGGCAGAGGGGTACGAGCAGTACTTC

CDR3 length: 13
J gene: TRBJ2-7
clone size: few
V gene: TRBV11-2
D gene: -
CDR3 protein: CASSRDRDYEQYF
CDR3 DNA: TGTGCCAGCAGCCGGGACCGTGACTACGAGCAGTACTTC

CDR3 length: 13
J gene: TRBJ1-1
clone size: -
V gene: TRBV2
D gene: -
CDR3 protein: CASSGQMNTEAFF
CDR3 DNA: TGTGCCAGCAGTGGCCAGATGAACACTGAAGCTTTCTTT

CDR3 length: 16
J gene: TRBJ2-1
clone size: -
V gene: TRBV18
D gene: TRBD2
CDR3 protein: CASSPGRVAAGNEQFF
CDR3 DNA: TGTGCCAGCTCACCAGGGAGGGTTGCGGCGGGCAATGAGCAGTTCTTC

CDR3 length: 16
J gene: TRBJ1-4
clone size: -
V gene: TRBV15
D gene: TRBD1
CDR3 protein: CATSASSGGINEKLFF
CDR3 DNA: TGTGCCACCAGCGCCAGTTCAGGGGGGATTAATGAAAAACTGTTTTTT

CDR3 length: 15
J gene: TRBJ2-7
clone size: -
V gene: TRBV5-4
D gene: TRBD2
CDR3 protein: CASSLGLAGGYEQYF
CDR3 DNA: TGTGCCAGCAGCTTGGGACTAGCGGGGGGCTACGAGCAGTACTTC

CDR3 length: 18
J gene: TRBJ2-3
clone size: once
V gene: TRBV4-1
D gene: TRBD2
CDR3 protein: CASSQLAGGIYPGSTQYF
CDR3 DNA: TGCGCCAGCAGCCAACTAGCGGGAGGGATTTACCCCGGAAGTACGCAGTATTTT

CDR3 length: 14
J gene: TRBJ2-7
clone size: few
V gene: TRBV25-1
D gene: -
CDR3 protein: CASSEFMVISEQYF
CDR3 DNA: TGTGCCAGCAGTGAATTCATGGTTATTAGCGAGCAGTACTTC

CDR3 length: 16
J gene: TRBJ2-2
clone size: -
V gene: TRBV4-2
D gene: -
CDR3 protein: CASSGGLDSGTGELFF
CDR3 DNA: TGTGCCAGCAGCGGCGGCCTGGACTCGGGCACCGGGGAGCTGTTTTTT

CDR3 length: 15
J gene: TRBJ2-3
clone size: many
V gene: TRBV6-5
D gene: -
CDR3 protein: CASSYLAGSTDTQYF
CDR3 DNA: TGTGCCAGCAGTTATTTGGCAGGTAGCACAGATACGCAGTATTTT

CDR3 length: 14
J gene: TRBJ2-3
clone size: -
V gene: TRBV4-3
D gene: TRBD1
CDR3 protein: CASSLGRGLDAQYF
CDR3 DNA: TGCGCCAGCAGCCTCGGCAGGGGGCTTGATGCGCAGTATTTT

CDR3 length: 13
J gene: TRBJ1-3
clone size: once
V gene: TRBV28
D gene: -
CDR3 protein: CASSLAVGNTIYF
CDR3 DNA: TGTGCCAGCAGTTTAGCAGTTGGAAACACCATATATTTT

CDR3 length: 20
J gene: TRBJ1-3
clone size: -
V gene: TRBV18
D gene: TRBD1
CDR3 protein: CASSRDITGVPLDSGNTIYF
CDR3 DNA: TGTGCCAGCTCACGAGATATTACAGGGGTTCCTCTCGACTCTGGAAACACCATATATTTT

CDR3 length: 14
J gene: TRBJ2-3
clone size: few
V gene: TRBV10-3
D gene: -
CDR3 protein: CAISGGQVGDTQYF
CDR3 DNA: TGTGCCATCAGTGGGGGGCAGGTTGGAGATACGCAGTATTTT

CDR3 length: 14
J gene: TRBJ2-3
clone size: -
V gene: TRBV2
D gene: -
CDR3 protein: CAIPGEDDTDTQYF
CDR3 DNA: TGTGCCATCCCGGGTGAAGACGACACAGATACGCAGTATTTT

CDR3 length: 14
J gene: TRBJ2-7
clone size: -
V gene: TRBV2
D gene: -
CDR3 protein: CASSDHGGPYEQYF
CDR3 DNA: TGTGCCAGCAGTGACCACGGGGGCCCTTACGAGCAGTACTTC

CDR3 length: 14
J gene: TRBJ1-2
clone size: -
V gene: TRBV11-2
D gene: -
CDR3 protein: CASSLQVSNYGYTF
CDR3 DNA: TGTGCCAGCAGCTTACAAGTATCTAACTATGGCTACACCTTC

CDR3 length: 13
J gene: TRBJ2-7
clone size: -
V gene: TRBV10-3
D gene: -
CDR3 protein: CAISDHVSYEQYF
CDR3 DNA: TGTGCCATCAGTGACCACGTGTCCTACGAGCAGTACTTC

CDR3 length: 13
J gene: TRBJ2-7
clone size: -
V gene: TRBV4-2
D gene: TRBD1
CDR3 protein: CASSRDSPYEQYF
CDR3 DNA: TGTGCCAGCAGTCGGGACAGCCCCTACGAGCAGTACTTC

CDR3 length: 14
J gene: TRBJ2-3
clone size: -
V gene: TRBV4-3
D gene: -
CDR3 protein: CASSQDSGTDTQYF
CDR3 DNA: TGCGCCAGCAGCCAAGATTCGGGCACAGATACGCAGTATTTT

CDR3 length: 16
J gene: TRBJ2-1
clone size: -
V gene: TRBV27
D gene: TRBD2
CDR3 protein: CASTLLAGDPYNEQFF
CDR3 DNA: TGTGCCAGCACCTTACTAGCGGGGGACCCTTACAATGAGCAGTTCTTC

CDR3 length: 12
J gene: TRBJ1-1
clone size: -
V gene: TRBV12-5
D gene: TRBD1
CDR3 protein: CASGYNRGEAFF
CDR3 DNA: TGTGCTAGTGGTTATAACAGGGGTGAAGCTTTCTTT

CDR3 length: 17
J gene: TRBJ1-2
clone size: -
V gene: TRBV4-2
D gene: TRBD1
CDR3 protein: CASSHGDSVPRSDGYTF
CDR3 DNA: TGTGCCAGCAGCCATGGGGACAGCGTTCCAAGGTCCGATGGCTACACCTTC

CDR3 length: 13
J gene: TRBJ1-1
clone size: -
V gene: TRBV18
D gene: -
CDR3 protein: CASSPPGRTEAFF
CDR3 DNA: TGTGCCAGCTCACCACCGGGACGCACTGAAGCTTTCTTT

CDR3 length: 15
J gene: TRBJ2-3
clone size: many
V gene: TRBV2
D gene: TRBD2
CDR3 protein: CASRPLAGGEDTQYF
CDR3 DNA: TGTGCCAGCAGGCCCCTAGCGGGGGGGGAGGATACGCAGTATTTT